The 11 T cell receptor beta chains listed next were all sequenced from one sample in a study of blood T cells in healthy people across ages. The authors ran a second PCR of about 7 to 11 cycles using a sample-barcoded 5' primer and a J-beta primer mix. TCRdb reprocessed the 5' RACE reads with MiXCR, giving one entry per CDR3 protein. The repertoire holds hundreds of thousands of distinct CDR3 sequences, with approximately 35% as singletons. Sequenced: blood. The origin of the receptors is a man between 18 and 35 years old in good health.

Only a few counts were recorded for this clonotype. A much larger clone differs from this one at a single base, so this may be a read error. The CDR3 spells CSVGRQGSYNEQYF. In nucleotides, the CDR3 is TGCAGCGTTGGTCGACAGGGGTCCTACAATGAGCAGTACTTC. The rearrangement joins TRBV29-1 to TRBJ2-1; 8 bases fit TRBD1. Near its end, the DNA agrees better with TRBJ2-7, so the J call may be wrong. This CDR3 has 14 amino acids. Germline values: CDR1 SQVTM, CDR2 ANQGSEA.

CDR3 in DNA: TGCAGTGCCCCTTCCCTAGCCAATGAGCAGTACTTC. It codes for CSAPSLANEQYF. J is TRBJ2-7 and V is TRBV20-1, with D possibly TRBD2 on 5 matching bases. The V gene's germline CDR1 is DFQATT and CDR2 SNEGSKA (reference sequence). V lost 6 bases to trimming and J lost 7 bases, with 16 bases between them. The CDR3 length is 12 residues.

DNA for the CDR3: TGTGCCAGCAGCTCCGTACCTGGGAATGAGCAGTTCTTC. Translated: CASSSVPGNEQFF. V and J are TRBV7-2 and TRBJ2-1; D not certain. Germline V gene lookup returns CDR1 SGHTA and CDR2 FQGNSA. Between the trimmed V and J ends, which lost 4 bases and 7 bases, there was a span of 11 bases. CDR3 size: 13 residues.

The chain uses TRBV21-1 and TRBJ2-4; TRBD1, the table's D call, was not compared with the DNA. TRBV21-1 is given as a pseudogene. This CDR3 contains 14 residues. The CDR3, as DNA: TGTGCCCCCCCCTTAGCGAGGGACAAAAACATTCAGTACTTC. This gives the protein CAPPLARDKNIQYF.

This clonotype showed up many times. The genes are TRBV10-3 and TRBJ2-2; D is ambiguous. The CDR3 covers 15 residues. Germline assignment: CDR1 ENHRY and CDR2 SYGVKD. V was trimmed by 6 bases and J by 3 bases, leaving 14 bases between them. Written as DNA, the CDR3 is TGTGCCATCAGGGACGGATCCCTCGACACCGGGGAGCTGTTTTTT. The encoded protein is CAIRDGSLDTGELFF.

This chain connects TRBV30 to TRBJ2-5; D might be TRBD1 (5 bases). The CDR3 has 12 residues. Germline values: CDR1 GTSNPN, CDR2 SVGIG (reference sequence). With 5 bases removed from V and 5 bases from J, the gap between germline ends came to 12 bases. Here the CDR3 reads CAWQDSRETQYF. CDR3 bases: TGTGCCTGGCAAGACAGCAGGGAGACCCAGTACTTC.

CDR3 coding DNA: TGTGCCAGCAGTTTAACCGCTAGCGGGGGGGCGGGTGAGCAGTACTTC. It specifies CASSLTASGGAGEQYF. This chain connects TRBV27 to TRBJ2-5; 12 bases match TRBD2. The junction had 12 bases not matched to a gene; V was cut back by 2 bases and J by 11 bases. The CDR3 runs 16 residues. Germline CDR1 and CDR2: MNHEY and SMNVEV (reference sequence).

This clonotype appeared a few times. V is TRBV4-2 and J is TRBJ2-7; 8 nucleotides line up with TRBD2. CDR1 LGHNA and CDR2 YNFKEQ come from the germline V gene. V lost 1 base, J lost 4 bases, and 6 bases stayed unmatched. The CDR3 has 15 amino acids. For the CDR3, the DNA is TGTGCCAGCAGCCAAGGGGCGGGGGGTGCGTACGAGCAGTACTTC. Residues: CASSQGAGGAYEQYF.

This clonotype came up a few times. The rearrangement links TRBV20-1 to TRBJ1-4; 8 nucleotides align to TRBD1. In germline, CDR1 is DFQATT, CDR2 SNEGSKA (reference sequence). J lost 6 bases, V lost 3 bases, and 6 bases had no gene match. The CDR3 runs 14 residues. CDR3 sequence reads: CSARATGVDEKLFF. The DNA of the CDR3 is TGCAGTGCTAGGGCGACAGGGGTAGATGAAAAACTGTTTTTT.

The sample holds a few counts of this clonotype. The chain joins TRBV9 to TRBJ2-1; 9 bases are a match to TRBD2. The length of the CDR3 is 16 residues. V shed 0 bases and J 5 bases; nucleotides not matched to a gene: 6. CDR1 and CDR2 (germline): SGDLS, YYNGEE. CDR3 bases: TGTGCCAGCAGCGTAGGAGTGACTAGCGGACACAATGAGCAGTTCTTC. As protein: CASSVGVTSGHNEQFF.

This clonotype was counted at least ten times. V usage is TRBV5-1 and J usage is TRBJ2-3, with 7 bases fitting TRBD2. The CDR3 loop spans 13 amino acids. The ends lost 4 bases at V and 8 bases at J; junction bases unmatched: 7. Per germline, CDR1 SGHRS and CDR2 YFSETQ. The DNA for the CDR3 is TGCGCCAGCAGCCCCGGACTAGAGGGTACGCAGTATTTT. Protein sequence: CASSPGLEGTQYF.